This entry lists 16 T cell receptor beta chains sequenced from one sample in a study of blood T cell repertoires in COVID-19. The table came from immunoSEQ multiplex PCR; TCRdb's copy has only in-frame clones and leaves some out. The sample lists roughly 100,000 clones, roughly 80% occurring once. The sequencing input was peripheral blood. Receptor source: a woman aged 80 or over with acute or convalescent COVID-19.

This chain connects TRBV2 to TRBJ2-1, with TRBD2 identical over 10 bases. CDR3 length equals 17 residues. J gave up 7 bases and V 10 bases, and 19 bases lay outside the gene matches. Germline CDR1 SNHLY, CDR2 FYNNEI. Here the CDR3 reads CATQWASGSQRGNEQFF. CDR3 coding DNA: TGTGCCACCCAGTGGGCTAGCGGGAGCCAGAGGGGGAATGAGCAGTTCTTC.

The chain links TRBV5-8 to TRBJ2-1; D is possibly TRBD1 (6 bases). Looked up from germline, CDR1 is SGHTS and CDR2 is YDEGEE. Trimming removed 0 bases at V and 4 bases at J, with 11 bases between. There are 15 residues in the CDR3. DNA for the CDR3: TGTGCCAGCAGCTTGGGAGACAGGACTTACAATGAGCAGTTCTTC. It codes for CASSLGDRTYNEQFF.

This chain links TRBV5-1 with TRBJ2-2; D is undetermined. The CDR3 has 13 amino acids. Trimming removed 6 bases at V and 1 base at J, with 7 bases between. Germline lookup yields CDR1 SGHRS and CDR2 YFSETQ. The CDR3 sequence is CASNSQNTGELFF. The CDR3 DNA reads as TGCGCCAGCAACAGCCAGAACACCGGGGAGCTGTTTTTT.

At least ten counts were recorded for this clone. Other DNA sequences in the same sample also yield this CDR3. The chain joins TRBV19 to TRBJ1-1; D remains ambiguous. Trimming stripped 3 bases from V and 4 bases from J, with 12 bases between. This CDR3 has 14 amino acids. Germline assignment: CDR1 LNHDA and CDR2 SQIVND (reference sequence). The CDR3 coding sequence is TGTGCCAGTAGTATTGGAGGGTTGGGCACTGAAGCTTTCTTT. Amino acid sequence: CASSIGGLGTEAFF.

The chain combines TRBV27 with TRBJ1-1; tentative D call: TRBD1 (6 bases). Germline V gives CDR1 MNHEY, CDR2 SMNVEV (reference sequence). CDR3 length equals 15 residues. The ends were cut back, 5 bases at V and 3 bases at J, with 16 bases in the middle. CDR3 sequence: CASSNYRAGDTEAFF. The CDR3 bases are TGTGCCAGCAGTAATTACAGGGCGGGCGACACTGAAGCTTTCTTT.

The J gene is TRBJ2-2, the V gene TRBV6-1, with 9 bases aligning to TRBD2. The ends lost 3 bases at V and 5 bases at J; junction bases unmatched: 4. The V gene's germline CDR1 is MNHNS and CDR2 SASEGT. CDR3 length: 15 residues. Here the CDR3 DNA reads TGTGCCAGCAGTGACACTAGCGGGCCTACCGGGGAGCTGTTTTTT. Its translation is CASSDTSGPTGELFF.

The chain's CDR3 is CASSLRQGLDSPLHF. The CDR3 DNA sequence: TGTGCCAGCAGTTTACGACAGGGGCTTGATTCACCCCTCCACTTT. The chain employs TRBV27 and TRBJ1-6, with 8 bases matching TRBD1. The V segment lost 2 bases and the J segment 8 bases; nucleotides outside the gene matches: 5. The CDR3 has 15 amino acids. Germline V CDR1 and CDR2: MNHEY, SMNVEV (reference sequence).

V is TRBV24-1 and J is TRBJ2-5; D is ambiguous. The CDR3 has 13 residues. The germline V and J ends were trimmed by 5 bases and 3 bases, with 9 bases remaining between them. CDR1 is KGHDR and CDR2 is SFDVKD in the germline V gene. The CDR3 coding sequence is TGTGCCACCAGTGGAACAACCGAAGAGACCCAGTACTTC. Protein product: CATSGTTEETQYF.

This clone was picked up one time. In nucleotides, the CDR3 is TGCGCCAGCAGCTTGGCCGTGGGCTCAACTAATGAAAAACTGTTTTTT. It translates to CASSLAVGSTNEKLFF. The rearrangement joins TRBV5-1 to TRBJ1-4; D remains ambiguous. Germline-derived CDR1 and CDR2 are SGHRS and YFSETQ. Trimming left V 0 bases short and J 0 bases short, with 9 bases between. The CDR3 consists of 16 residues. The variable domain in full, completed from reference TRBV5-1 and TRBJ1-4, reads KAGVTQTPRYLIKTRGQQVTLSCSPISGHRSVSWYQQTPGQGLQFLFEYFSETQRNKGNFPGRFSGRQFSNSRSEMNVSTLELGDSALYLCASSLAVGSTNEKLFFGSGTQLSVL.

The J gene is TRBJ2-7, the V gene TRBV7-8; maybe TRBD2 (5 bases). V lost 3 bases to trimming and J lost 5 bases, with 14 bases between them. The germline gives CDR1 SGHVS, CDR2 FQNEAQ. The CDR3 contains 14 residues. The CDR3 region is CASSLVGRGNEQYF. The DNA of the CDR3 is TGTGCCAGCAGCTTGGTTGGACGGGGTAACGAGCAGTACTTC.

The chain's CDR3 is CASSGWGGNQPQHF. CDR3 nucleotides: TGTGCCAGCAGCGGGTGGGGGGGCAATCAGCCCCAGCATTTT. The rearrangement links TRBV5-6 to TRBJ1-5; a possible D gene is TRBD1 (5 bases). Trimming took off 4 bases at V and 2 bases at J, with 10 bases between the two ends. The CDR3 extends over 14 amino acids. Germline CDR1 and CDR2: SGHDT and YYEEEE.

The chain couples TRBV7-2 to TRBJ2-1; 11 bases match TRBD2. The CDR3 spans 16 residues. The trim removed 11 bases at V and 8 bases at J, leaving 17 bases unmatched. CDR1 is SGHTA, CDR2 FQGNSA, per germline. The CDR3 coding sequence is TGTGCCGCCAGCAGTTGGGGGCTAGCGGGAGGCGATGAGCAGTTCTTC. Translation: CAASSWGLAGGDEQFF.

The chain joins TRBV5-1 to TRBJ1-6; D is uncertain. This CDR3 has 15 residues. Germline V gene data show CDR1 as SGHRS and CDR2 as YFSETQ. V was clipped by 3 bases and J by 8 bases, with 15 bases between them. The CDR3 is CASSSTPSRDSPLHF. The CDR3, as DNA: TGCGCCAGCAGCTCGACCCCCAGTCGGGATTCACCCCTCCACTTT.

This clone was found once. This rearrangement joins TRBV5-1 to TRBJ2-7; the D gene is possibly TRBD2 (5 bases). V dropped 6 bases and J dropped 9 bases, with 22 bases sitting between them. The CDR3 runs to 14 residues. CDR1 is SGHRS, CDR2 YFSETQ, per germline. The CDR3 region is CASNPGLRPAVQYF. The CDR3 coding sequence is TGCGCCAGCAATCCCGGACTGAGGCCAGCGGTGCAGTACTTC. The variable domain in full, completed from reference TRBV5-1 and TRBJ2-7, reads KAGVTQTPRYLIKTRGQQVTLSCSPISGHRSVSWYQQTPGQGLQFLFEYFSETQRNKGNFPGRFSGRQFSNSRSEMNVSTLELGDSALYLCASNPGLRPAVQYFGPGTRLTVT.

The chain links TRBV11-2 to TRBJ2-1; D ambiguous. Germline V lookup: CDR1 SGHAT, CDR2 FQNNGV. Trimming left V 0 bases short and J 8 bases short, with 5 bases between. The CDR3 consists of 12 residues. As DNA, the CDR3 is TGTGCCAGCAGCTTAGACGAGGATGAGCAGTTCTTC. Its translation: CASSLDEDEQFF.

Written as DNA, the CDR3 is TGTGCCAGCAGCTCCCAGGGGGCGTTGAACACTGAAGCTTTCTTT. Amino acids: CASSSQGALNTEAFF. The chain employs TRBV7-2 and TRBJ1-1, with 8 bases aligning to TRBD1. V was clipped by 4 bases and J by 0 bases; unmatched bases: 4. The CDR3 contains 15 residues. The V gene's germline CDR1 is SGHTA and CDR2 FQGNSA. The variable domain in full, completed from reference TRBV7-2 and TRBJ1-1, reads GAGVSQSPSNKVTEKGKDVELRCDPISGHTALYWYRQSLGQGLEFLIYFQGNSAPDKSGLPSDRFSAERTGGSVSTLTIQRTQQEDSAVYLCASSSQGALNTEAFFGQGTRLTVV.